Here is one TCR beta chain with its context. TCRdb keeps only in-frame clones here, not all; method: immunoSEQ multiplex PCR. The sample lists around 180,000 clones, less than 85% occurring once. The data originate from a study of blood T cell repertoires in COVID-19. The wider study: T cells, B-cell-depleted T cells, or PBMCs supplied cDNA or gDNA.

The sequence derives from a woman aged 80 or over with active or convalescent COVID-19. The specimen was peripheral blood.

The CDR3 protein is CASSPTSGSYHEQFF. The CDR3 DNA is TGTGCCAGCAGCCCAACTAGCGGGAGTTACCATGAGCAGTTCTTC. This sequence joins TRBV9 and TRBJ2-1, with TRBD2 identical over 11 bases. CDR3 size: 15 residues. Germline V gene data show CDR1 as SGDLS and CDR2 as YYNGEE. J gave up 8 bases and V 4 bases, and 8 bases lay outside the gene matches.